The text below deals with one T cell receptor (beta chain). What it binds is not known. These data originate in a study of OX40 agonist ivuxolimab in advanced cancers. Study-level findings and limits: Clones of CD4+ and CD8+ blood T cells grew by week 6 at doses of 0.1 to 3.0 mg/kg. CD8+ T cells showed, on average, more clonal expansion than CD4+ cells. No determination was made of the antigen specificity of the expanded peripheral T cells.

The V gene lost 3 bases and the J gene lost 5 bases, with 16 bases spanning the gap. There are 15 residues in the CDR3. The germline CDR1 and CDR2 sequences are MGHRA and YSYEKL. Libraries were prepared by immunoSEQ multiplex PCR; TCRdb keeps only in-frame clonotypes and omits some of them. The sample has some 51,000 clones; approximately 84% are singletons. The V call is TRBV4-1, the J call TRBJ2-5; D unresolved. The source is an adult with an advanced solid tumor such as melanoma, head and neck, liver or kidney cancer. Sequences were derived from CD4+ or CD8+ T cells sorted from blood, sampled in a trial of the OX40 agonist ivuxolimab. CDR3 residues: CASSQEGPRWETQYF. Here the CDR3 DNA reads TGCGCCAGCAGCCAGGAAGGGCCCAGGTGGGAGACCCAGTACTTC.